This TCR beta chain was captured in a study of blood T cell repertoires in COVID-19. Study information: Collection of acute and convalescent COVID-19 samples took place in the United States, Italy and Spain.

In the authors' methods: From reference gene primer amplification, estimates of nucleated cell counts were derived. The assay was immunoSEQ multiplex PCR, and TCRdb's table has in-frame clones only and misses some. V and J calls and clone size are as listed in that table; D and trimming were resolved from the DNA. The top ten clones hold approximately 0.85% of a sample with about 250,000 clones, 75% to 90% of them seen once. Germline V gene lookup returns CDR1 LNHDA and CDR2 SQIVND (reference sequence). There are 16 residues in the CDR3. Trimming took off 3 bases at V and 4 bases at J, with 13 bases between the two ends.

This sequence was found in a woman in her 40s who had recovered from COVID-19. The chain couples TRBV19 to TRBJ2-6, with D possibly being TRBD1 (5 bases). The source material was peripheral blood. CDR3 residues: CASSIDRAVGANVLTF. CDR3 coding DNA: TGTGCCAGTAGTATTGACAGAGCTGTAGGGGCCAACGTCCTGACTTTC.